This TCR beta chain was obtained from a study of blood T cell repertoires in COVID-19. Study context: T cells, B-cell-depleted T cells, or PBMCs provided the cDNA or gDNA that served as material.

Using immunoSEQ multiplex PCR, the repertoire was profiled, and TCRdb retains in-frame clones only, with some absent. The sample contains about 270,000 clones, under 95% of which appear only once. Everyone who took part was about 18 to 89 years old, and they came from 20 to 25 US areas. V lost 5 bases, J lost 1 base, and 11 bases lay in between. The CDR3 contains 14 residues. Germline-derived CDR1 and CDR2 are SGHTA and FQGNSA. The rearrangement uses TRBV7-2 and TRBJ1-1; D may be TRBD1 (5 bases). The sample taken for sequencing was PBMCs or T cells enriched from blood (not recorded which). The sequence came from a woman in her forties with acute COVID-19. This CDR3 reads CASSTGTENTEAFF. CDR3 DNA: TGTGCCAGCAGCACCGGGACTGAGAACACTGAAGCTTTCTTT.